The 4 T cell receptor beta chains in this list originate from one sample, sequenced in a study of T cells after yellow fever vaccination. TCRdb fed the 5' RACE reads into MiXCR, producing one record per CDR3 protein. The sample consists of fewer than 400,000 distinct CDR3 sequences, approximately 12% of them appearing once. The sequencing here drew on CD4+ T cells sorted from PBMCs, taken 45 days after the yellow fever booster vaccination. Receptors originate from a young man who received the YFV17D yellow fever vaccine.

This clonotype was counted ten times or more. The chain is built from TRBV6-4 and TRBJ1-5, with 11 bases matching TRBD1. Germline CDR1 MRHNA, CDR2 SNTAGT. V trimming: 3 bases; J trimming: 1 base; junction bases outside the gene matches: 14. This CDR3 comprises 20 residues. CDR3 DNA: TGTGCCAGCAGTGAAGTAGCCGGGACAGGGGGGCCGAAGAGCAATCAGCCCCAGCATTTT. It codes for CASSEVAGTGGPKSNQPQHF.

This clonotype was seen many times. The CDR3 loop is CASRLQGFTEAFF. Here the CDR3 DNA reads TGTGCCAGCAGACTCCAGGGATTCACTGAAGCTTTCTTT. The chain carries TRBV27 and TRBJ1-1; a weak D match, TRBD1 (5 bases). The CDR3 contains 13 residues. Germline V CDR1 and CDR2: MNHEY, SMNVEV (reference sequence). The V end was cut by 6 bases, the J end by 4 bases, with 12 bases between.

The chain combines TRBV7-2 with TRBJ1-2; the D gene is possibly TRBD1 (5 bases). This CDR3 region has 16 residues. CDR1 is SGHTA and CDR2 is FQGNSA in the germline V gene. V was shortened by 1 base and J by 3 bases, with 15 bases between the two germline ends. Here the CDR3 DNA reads TGTGCCAGCAGCTTAGGGTTGTCCAGGGAGCACTATGGCTACACCTTC. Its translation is CASSLGLSREHYGYTF.

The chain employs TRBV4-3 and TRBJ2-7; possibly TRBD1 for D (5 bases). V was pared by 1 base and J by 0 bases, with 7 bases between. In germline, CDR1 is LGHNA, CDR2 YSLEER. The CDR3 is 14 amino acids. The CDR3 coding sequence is TGCGCCAGCAGCCAAGTACAGGCCTCCTACGAGCAGTACTTC. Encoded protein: CASSQVQASYEQYF.